These 10 T cell receptor beta chains were all obtained from the same sample, sequenced in a study of regulatory T cells in long-lasting Graves disease. Sample time point: newly diagnosed GD, antithyroid drugs for less than 3 months. Extracted RNA from PBMCs served as the source of the TCR library. iRepertoire HTBI primers and Arm-PCR of CDR3 regions built TCR beta libraries. MiXCR, applied by TCRdb to the multiplex PCR reads, yields one record per CDR3 protein. The sample consists of roughly 420,000 distinct CDR3 sequences, roughly a sixth of them appearing once. Specimen: peripheral blood mononuclear cells (PBMCs), collected at new diagnosis, from a patient treated with antithyroid drugs. The receptor set was obtained from a female donor with Graves disease.

This clonotype was found many times. V and J are TRBV9 and TRBJ2-5; 7 bases fit TRBD1. The CDR3 loop spans 14 amino acids. Germline assignment: CDR1 SGDLS and CDR2 YYNGEE. J gave up 3 bases and V 0 bases, and 2 bases lay outside the gene matches. CDR3 DNA sequence: TGTGCCAGCAGCGTAGGAGGGGGCGAAGAGACCCAGTACTTC. Translated, it gives CASSVGGGEETQYF.

This chain links TRBV12-3 or TRBV12-4 with TRBJ2-2; tentative D call: TRBD2 (7 bases). Deletions cut 6 bases from V and 5 bases from J, with 22 bases between. The CDR3 has 17 amino acids. The CDR3 DNA is TGTGCCAGCAGCCCCCTTCGGGGGGCCAACCCGACCGGGGAGCTGTTTTTT. Its translation is CASSPLRGANPTGELFF.

The genes are TRBV28 and TRBJ2-5; D is unclear. The germline CDR1 and CDR2 sequences are MDHEN and SYDVKM. This CDR3 is built from 13 residues. V dropped 3 bases and J dropped 2 bases, with 7 bases sitting between them. The chain's CDR3 is CASSFHRQETQYF. Written as DNA, the CDR3 is TGTGCCAGCAGTTTCCACCGTCAAGAGACCCAGTACTTC.

This clonotype was recorded many times. The chain employs TRBV3-1 and TRBJ2-3; D remains unclear. Germline CDR1 and CDR2: LGHDT and YNNKEL (reference sequence). The CDR3 loop spans 14 amino acids. The V end was cut by 5 bases, the J end by 5 bases, with 14 bases between. CDR3 DNA: TGTGCCAGCAGCGACCCCCGGGTACAAGATACGCAGTATTTT. It translates to CASSDPRVQDTQYF.

This clonotype was picked up many times. Here the CDR3 reads CASSQDWTGSGNTIYF. In nucleotides, the CDR3 is TGTGCCAGCAGCCAAGACTGGACAGGGAGCGGAAACACCATATATTTT. This rearrangement joins TRBV3-1 to TRBJ1-3, with TRBD1 identical over 8 bases. CDR3 size: 16 residues. V lost 0 bases to trimming and J lost 4 bases; unmatched junction nucleotides: 5. Germline-derived CDR1 and CDR2 are LGHDT and YNNKEL (reference sequence).

In regard to this clonotype: A far larger clone is just one base off, so this is likely a read error. V usage is TRBV6-1 and J usage is TRBJ1-1; TRBD1 aligns across 7 bases. Per germline, CDR1 MNHNS and CDR2 SASEGT. CDR3 length equals 14 residues. The CDR3 spells CASRKEGGGTKAFF. CDR3 nucleotides: TGTGCCAGCAGAAAAGAAGGGGGCGGCACTAAAGCTTTCTTT.

The rearrangement uses TRBV2 and TRBJ1-1, with a tentative D call TRBD1 (6 bases). Germline V lookup: CDR1 SNHLY, CDR2 FYNNEI. Trimming removed 7 bases from V and 1 base from J, with 13 bases in between. The CDR3 totals 14 residues. The CDR3 DNA sequence: TGTGCCAGCACCCCCACAGGGACGAACACTGAAGCTTTCTTT. Translating it yields CASTPTGTNTEAFF.

In this sample, this clonotype turned up many times. V gene TRBV6-2 or TRBV6-3 combines with J gene TRBJ2-7; the D gene is possibly TRBD2 (5 bases). The CDR3 is made up of 14 amino acids. Trimming took 6 bases from V and 0 from J, leaving 12 bases between them. Germline CDR1 is MNHEY and CDR2 is SVGEGT. In nucleotides, the CDR3 is TGTGCCAGCAGCCAGCGGAGACTCTCCTACGAGCAGTACTTC. Its translation: CASSQRRLSYEQYF.

The table lists this clonotype with many counts. This chain links TRBV7-3 with TRBJ2-3, with 13 bases that match TRBD2. CDR1 is SGHTA, CDR2 FQGTGA, per germline. This CDR3 is built from 15 residues. V dropped 5 bases and J dropped 4; count of bases not matched to a gene: 3. The CDR3 reads CASSPTSGGSDTQYF. Here the CDR3 DNA reads TGTGCCAGCAGCCCGACTAGCGGGGGGTCAGATACGCAGTATTTT.

This rearrangement joins TRBV20-1 to TRBJ1-4, with D unresolved. Germline V CDR1 and CDR2: DFQATT, SNEGSKA (reference sequence). Trimming pared 0 bases from V and 8 bases from J, leaving 16 bases between. The CDR3 is made up of 15 amino acids. The CDR3 region is CSARDRGLGREKLFF. For the CDR3, the DNA is TGCAGTGCTAGAGATCGCGGGTTGGGGAGGGAAAAACTGTTTTTT.